The clone carrying this TCR beta chain was observed a few times. What it recognizes is unknown. The CDR3 runs to 15 residues. CDR1 is LGHNA, CDR2 YSLEER, per germline. After removal of 2 bases from V and 2 bases from J, the junction contained 2 bases not matched to a gene. The sample is drawn from a study of CD8 T cells in ankylosing spondylitis. Whole-study results and caveats: Enrichment of disease-linked clones was reportedly significant in matched ankylosing spondylitis synovial fluid. Several highly homologous variants made up a TCR beta motif, and this motif appeared characteristic of ankylosing spondylitis blood. Reports of some motif variants in reactive arthritis synovial fluid and blood predate this one.

Library preparation for TCR beta used quantitative 5'-RACE with molecular barcodes. TCRdb re-derived calls from the 5' RACE reads in MiXCR, one entry per CDR3 protein. The table lists 150,000 to 200,000 distinct CDR3 sequences, roughly 31% of them singletons. The sequenced sample consisted of synovial fluid, either unsorted or a sorted T cell fraction (not recorded which). The J gene is TRBJ1-1, the V gene TRBV4-3; TRBD1 matches at 10 bases. This TCR came from a male donor with ankylosing spondylitis. The DNA of the CDR3 is TGCGCCAGCAGCCAACGGACAGGGGGAAACACTGAAGCTTTCTTT. It translates to CASSQRTGGNTEAFF.